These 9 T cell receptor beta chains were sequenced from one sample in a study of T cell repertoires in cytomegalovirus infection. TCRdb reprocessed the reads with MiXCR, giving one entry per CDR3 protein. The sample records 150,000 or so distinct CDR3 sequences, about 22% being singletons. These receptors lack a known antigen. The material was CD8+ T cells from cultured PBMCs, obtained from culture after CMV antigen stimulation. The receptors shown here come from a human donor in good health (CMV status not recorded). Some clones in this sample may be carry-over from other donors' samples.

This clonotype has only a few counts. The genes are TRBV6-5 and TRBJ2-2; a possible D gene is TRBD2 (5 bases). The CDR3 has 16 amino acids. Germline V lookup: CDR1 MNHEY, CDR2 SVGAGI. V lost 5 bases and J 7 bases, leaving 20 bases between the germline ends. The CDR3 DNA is TGTGCCAGCAGTGCCTTTAGCGCGGTTCTCAACGGGGAGCTGTTTTTT. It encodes CASSAFSAVLNGELFF.

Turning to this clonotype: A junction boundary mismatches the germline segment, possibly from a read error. Here the CDR3 DNA reads TGTACCAGCACAAACACCGGGGAGCTGTTTTTT. Translated: CTSTNTGELFF. This chain joins TRBV12-3 or TRBV12-4 and TRBJ2-2; D gene uncertain. The CDR3 covers 11 residues.

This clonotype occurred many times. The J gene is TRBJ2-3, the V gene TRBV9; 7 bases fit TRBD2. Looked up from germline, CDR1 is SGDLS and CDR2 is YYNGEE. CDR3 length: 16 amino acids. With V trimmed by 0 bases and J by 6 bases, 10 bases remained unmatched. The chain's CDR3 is CASSVAIGGEMDTQYF. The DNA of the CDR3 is TGTGCCAGCAGCGTAGCTATTGGGGGGGAGATGGATACGCAGTATTTT.

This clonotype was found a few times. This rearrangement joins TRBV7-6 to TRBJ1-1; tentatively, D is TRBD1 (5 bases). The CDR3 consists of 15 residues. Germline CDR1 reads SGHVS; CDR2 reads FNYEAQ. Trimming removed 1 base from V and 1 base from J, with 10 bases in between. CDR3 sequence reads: CASSLVSGANTEAFF. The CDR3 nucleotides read TGTGCCAGCAGCTTAGTCTCCGGGGCGAACACTGAAGCTTTCTTT.

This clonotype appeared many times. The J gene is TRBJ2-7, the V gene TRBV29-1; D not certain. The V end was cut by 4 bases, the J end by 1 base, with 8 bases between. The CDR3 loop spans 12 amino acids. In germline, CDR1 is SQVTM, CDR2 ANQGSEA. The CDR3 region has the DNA TGCAGCGTTGTGTCCGGTTCCTACGAGCAGTACTTC. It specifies CSVVSGSYEQYF.

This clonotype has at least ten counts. The CDR3 region is CASTLGGNTEAFF. As DNA, the CDR3 is TGTGCCAGCACCCTCGGGGGGAACACTGAAGCTTTCTTT. The chain is built from TRBV7-6 and TRBJ1-1; a weak D match, TRBD1 (5 bases). Trimming stripped 7 bases from V and 1 base from J, with 10 bases between. Germline CDR1 reads SGHVS; CDR2 reads FNYEAQ. The CDR3 runs 13 residues. The variable domain in full, completed from reference TRBV7-6 and TRBJ1-1, reads GAGVSQSPRYKVTKRGQDVALRCDPISGHVSLYWYRQALGQGPEFLTYFNYEAQQDKSGLPNDRFSAERPEGSISTLTIQRTEQRDSAMYRCASTLGGNTEAFFGQGTRLTVV.

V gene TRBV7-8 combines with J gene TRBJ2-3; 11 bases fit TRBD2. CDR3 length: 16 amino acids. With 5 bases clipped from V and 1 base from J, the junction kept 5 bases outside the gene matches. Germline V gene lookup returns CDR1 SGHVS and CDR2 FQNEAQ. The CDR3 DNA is TGTGCCAGCAGCATCGAACTAGCGGGGGGCACAGATACGCAGTATTTT. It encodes CASSIELAGGTDTQYF.

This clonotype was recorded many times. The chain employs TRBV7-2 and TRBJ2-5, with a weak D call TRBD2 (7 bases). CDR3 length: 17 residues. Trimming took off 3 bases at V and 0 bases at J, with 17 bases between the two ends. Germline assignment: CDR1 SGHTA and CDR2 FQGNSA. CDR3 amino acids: CASSLRAGASYQETQYF. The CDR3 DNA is TGTGCCAGCAGCTTGAGGGCGGGGGCCTCCTACCAAGAGACCCAGTACTTC.

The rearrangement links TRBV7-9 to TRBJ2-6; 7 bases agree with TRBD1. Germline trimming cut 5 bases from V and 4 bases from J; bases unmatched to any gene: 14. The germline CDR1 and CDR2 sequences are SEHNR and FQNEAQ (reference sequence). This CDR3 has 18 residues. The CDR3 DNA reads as TGTGCCAGCAGCGACGACAGGGATCCAGGTCTGGGGGCCAACGTCCTGACTTTC. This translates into CASSDDRDPGLGANVLTF.